The text below deals with one T cell receptor (beta chain). Its antigen remains unidentified. Nothing much larger sits one base from this clone, and base qualities are not available. Interpreted using the paper, the treatment or condition label stands for: live attenuated yellow fever vaccine strain. A standard Ficoll-Paque protocol was used to isolate PBMCs from peripheral blood. Dynabeads CD4 and CD8 positive selection kits were used to isolate CD4 and CD8 T-cell fractions. TriZol was used to extract RNA from bulk PBMCs, from CD4 and CD8 fractions, and from dextramer-positive and dextramer-negative fractions. The data originate from a study of T cells after yellow fever vaccination (dated by TCRdb to the late 2010s). As for the study more broadly: Libraries from fractions with low cell numbers were prepared with the SMART-Seq v4 Ultra Low Input RNA kit. To track T-cell clones before and after primary and booster YFV17D yellow fever vaccination, bulk TCR alpha and beta repertoires were sequenced longitudinally. Two healthy male donors, one aged 18 to 29 and one aged 30 to 39 years, were included in the cohort. Blood samples were taken at several timepoints before and after primary and secondary immunization, and bulk PBMC replicates and cell subsets were isolated. The paper as a whole reports these results and caveats: The secondary T-cell response was found to be weaker but faster than the primary response, with a peak reached on day 5 rather than on day 15. Computational filtering was required because FACS-sorted repertoires could contain abundant contaminating clonotypes from the bulk population. Most clones expanded after primary vaccination were re-detected after the booster (around 96% of CD4 and roughly 87% of CD8), suggesting broad memory maintenance. Because only a couple of donors were included in the study, the extent to which the findings can be generalized is limited. A small share of clonotypes was detected in both CD4 and CD8 compartments, with the overlap likely arising from convergent recombination.

The listed sequencing device is Illumina NovaSeq 6000. TCR cDNA was synthesized by 5'RACE template switching, which introduced a universal primer site and unique molecular identifiers. cDNA synthesis was primed from both the TCR alpha and TCR beta constant segments. Library amplification involved two PCR steps, and the second step added sample barcodes and sequencing adapters. Sequencing of libraries was performed on Illumina HiSeq 2500 (2x100 bp) or NovaSeq (2x150 bp). Concerning the study's data processing: MIGEC was used to demultiplex reads and collapse the reads into UMI consensus sequences, and MiXCR was used for V(D)J alignment. Using edgeR on replicate PBMC samples, clonotypes were called vaccine-responding if FDR was below 0.01 and the log2 fold change was above 5 up to day 15. Each bulk clonotype received a CD4 or CD8 identity based on whether the sequenced CD4 or CD8 repertoire contained that clonotype at higher abundance. The public reads were run again by TCRdb, first through fastp at Q25 and then through MiXCR, and only productive beta chains were kept. Identical CDR3 proteins give one entry, which carries the most common genes and DNA. None of the V and J calls come from the authors' own analysis; TCRdb made them. This sample gives some 220,000 distinct CDR3 sequences in total; 3% to 3.5% of them show up just once. 3.2% of the sample is taken by the ten largest.

Spanning cysteine to phenylalanine, the CDR3 consists of 13 amino acids. Only the CDR3 region is kept as DNA, spanning 39 bases read in frame from base 1. CDR1 and CDR2, looked up from the germline V gene, are MNHEY and SVGEGT. V was cut back by 5 bases and J by 0 bases, leaving a gap of 7 bases between them. This clonotype was obtained from a man between 18 and 29 years old who received the YFV17D yellow fever vaccine. Source: CD4+ T cells sorted from PBMCs, taken 10 days after the yellow fever booster vaccination. The chain is made from TRBV6-2 or TRBV6-3 and TRBJ2-5; no confident D gene assignment can be made. The sequenced DNA: TGTGCCAGCAGTGTCCGGGACCAAGAGACCCAGTACTTC. Translation gives CASSVRDQETQYF.